The 21 T cell receptor beta chains below come from one sample, sequenced in a study of OX40 agonist ivuxolimab in advanced cancers. Only in-frame clones appear in the TCRdb table, and some are missing; sequencing was by immunoSEQ multiplex PCR. The data hold 70,000 to 80,000 clones, with 89% observed a single time. Sequenced here: CD4+ or CD8+ T cells sorted from blood, sampled in a trial of the OX40 agonist ivuxolimab. These receptors came from an adult with an advanced solid tumor such as melanoma, head and neck, liver or kidney cancer.

With respect to this clone: Within the sample, other DNA sequences also encode this same CDR3. The J gene is TRBJ2-7, the V gene TRBV6-1, with 16 bases that match TRBD2. V dropped 1 base and J dropped 0; count of bases not matched to a gene: 3. Germline CDR1 MNHNS, CDR2 SASEGT. CDR3 length equals 18 residues. DNA of the CDR3: TGTGCCAGCAGTGAAGGGGGACTAGCGGGAGGGAGCTCCTACGAGCAGTACTTC. Its translation: CASSEGGLAGGSSYEQYF.

This chain joins TRBV19 and TRBJ2-6; tentative D call: TRBD1 (6 bases). The V gene's germline CDR1 is LNHDA and CDR2 SQIVND (reference sequence). The CDR3 totals 17 residues. The V and J ends lost 4 bases and 1 base respectively, with 14 bases between them. CDR3 nucleotide sequence: TGTGCCAGTAGTAAACAGGGAGAATATTCTGGGGCCAACGTCCTGACTTTC. Amino acid sequence: CASSKQGEYSGANVLTF.

The chain couples TRBV18 to TRBJ2-1; TRBD1 matches at 11 bases. Germline CDR1 and CDR2: KGHSH and LQKENI. This CDR3 region has 15 residues. Trimming cost V 3 bases and J 6 bases; bases outside gene matches: 4. The CDR3 reads CASSPGTGGTNEQFF. CDR3 nucleotide sequence: TGTGCCAGCTCACCCGGGACAGGGGGTACCAATGAGCAGTTCTTC.

The chain links TRBV2 to TRBJ2-1; TRBD1 agrees at 10 bases. CDR1 is SNHLY and CDR2 is FYNNEI in the germline V gene. There are 16 residues in the CDR3. V shed 3 bases, J shed 5 bases, and the junction held 7 bases outside the gene matches. CDR3 sequence: CASSDIPGTGDNEQFF. The CDR3 DNA is TGTGCCAGCAGTGATATTCCCGGGACAGGGGACAATGAGCAGTTCTTC.

This rearrangement joins TRBV7-8 to TRBJ1-3, with D tentatively TRBD1 (5 bases). The CDR3 has 16 residues. Trimming pared 2 bases from V and 4 bases from J, leaving 15 bases between. Germline CDR1 is SGHVS and CDR2 is FQNEAQ. This chain's CDR3 is CASSLLAQGSGNTIYF. The DNA of the CDR3 is TGTGCCAGCAGCTTACTTGCCCAGGGATCAGGAAACACCATATATTTT.

The rearrangement uses TRBV15 and TRBJ2-7; D may be TRBD1 (8 bases). V lost 1 base, J lost 3 bases, and 22 bases lay in between. The CDR3 covers 18 residues. Germline values: CDR1 LNHNV, CDR2 YYDKDF (reference sequence). DNA of the CDR3: TGTGCCACCAGCAGAGTTCAGGGGGCACGACTAGCAGACTACGAGCAGTACTTC. Residues: CATSRVQGARLADYEQYF.

Only one count was recorded for this clone. The chain recombines TRBV25-1 with TRBJ1-2; the D gene is possibly TRBD1 (5 bases). The germline V and J ends were trimmed by 3 bases and 4 bases, with 24 bases remaining between them. Looked up from germline, CDR1 is MGHDK and CDR2 is SYGVNS. CDR3 length equals 18 residues. CDR3 sequence reads: CASSDPPTKGNRSYGYTF. The CDR3 region has the DNA TGTGCCAGCAGTGACCCCCCGACGAAAGGGAACAGGAGCTATGGCTACACCTTC.

V is TRBV30 and J is TRBJ1-5; no reliable D call. V was trimmed by 5 bases and J by 4 bases, leaving 9 bases between them. Germline CDR1 reads GTSNPN; CDR2 reads SVGIG (reference sequence). The CDR3 contains 12 residues. CDR3 amino acids: CAWDKGNQPQHF. Here the CDR3 DNA reads TGTGCCTGGGACAAGGGAAATCAGCCCCAGCATTTT.

This chain's CDR3 is CASSLSMGFAYEQYF. The CDR3 DNA follows: TGTGCCAGCAGTTTATCGATGGGCTTCGCCTACGAGCAGTACTTC. This chain connects TRBV27 to TRBJ2-7; D gene uncertain. The CDR3 runs to 15 residues. Germline V gene sequence: CDR1 MNHEY, CDR2 SMNVEV (reference sequence). With 0 bases removed from V and 2 bases from J, the gap between germline ends came to 11 bases.

The chain recombines TRBV7-8 with TRBJ2-1; TRBD2 matches at 8 bases. V lost 5 bases, J lost 2 bases, and 5 bases stayed unmatched. CDR3 length: 15 amino acids. The V gene's germline CDR1 is SGHVS and CDR2 FQNEAQ. The CDR3 coding sequence is TGTGCCAGCAGCCCTCGGGAGGGCCCCTACAATGAGCAGTTCTTC. It is translated as CASSPREGPYNEQFF.

The chain recombines TRBV2 with TRBJ1-2; tentative D call: TRBD1 (5 bases). Germline CDR1 SNHLY, CDR2 FYNNEI. The CDR3 sequence is 13 residues long. V lost 4 bases and J 4 bases, leaving 10 bases between the germline ends. CDR3 sequence (DNA): TGTGCCAGCAGTGTTCAGGGACCCTATGGCTACACCTTC. Amino acids: CASSVQGPYGYTF.

This chain's CDR3 is CASSSHGGRQETQYF. The CDR3, as DNA: TGTGCCAGCAGCTCCCATGGGGGGAGACAAGAGACCCAGTACTTC. This chain connects TRBV7-9 to TRBJ2-5, with a possible D match to TRBD2 (6 bases). Trimming cost V 4 bases and J 2 bases, with 14 bases left between them. The CDR3 is 15 amino acids. The germline V gene encodes CDR1 SEHNR and CDR2 FQNEAQ (reference sequence).

This clone was observed a handful of times. The chain couples TRBV4-3 to TRBJ2-7; D gene ambiguous. CDR1 is LGHNA, CDR2 YSLEER, per germline. This CDR3 has 13 residues. V lost 0 bases, J lost 2 bases, and 5 bases lay in between. The CDR3 DNA sequence: TGCGCCAGCAGCCAAGAAAGAGCCTACGAGCAGTACTTC. Encoded protein: CASSQERAYEQYF.

This clone has a handful of counts. CDR3 region: CASSPWTGQETQYF. The CDR3 coding sequence is TGTGCCAGCAGCCCCTGGACAGGGCAAGAGACCCAGTACTTC. The chain links TRBV7-2 to TRBJ2-5, with TRBD1 matching over 8 bases. V shed 5 bases and J 2 bases; nucleotides not matched to a gene: 4. Germline V gene sequence: CDR1 SGHTA, CDR2 FQGNSA. CDR3 length: 14 residues.

J is TRBJ1-5 and V is TRBV19; perhaps TRBD1 as D (6 bases). The CDR3 extends over 17 amino acids. The germline gives CDR1 LNHDA, CDR2 SQIVND (reference sequence). Trimming removed 6 bases from V and 0 bases from J, with 18 bases in between. In DNA form, the CDR3 reads TGTGCCAGTAGAACCGACCTACAGGGATATAGCAATCAGCCCCAGCATTTT. Translated: CASRTDLQGYSNQPQHF.

V gene TRBV15 combines with J gene TRBJ1-4; 9 bases match TRBD1. V was pared by 0 bases and J by 6 bases, with 5 bases of the junction left unmatched. The CDR3 runs to 16 residues. Germline V gene lookup returns CDR1 LNHNV and CDR2 YYDKDF (reference sequence). The CDR3 reads CATSRDLTGGYEKLFF. As DNA, the CDR3 is TGTGCCACCAGCAGAGATCTGACAGGGGGTTATGAAAAACTGTTTTTT.

V is TRBV27 and J is TRBJ1-5; unclear D gene. Germline CDR1 MNHEY, CDR2 SMNVEV (reference sequence). V was pared by 3 bases and J by 1 base, with 10 bases between. The CDR3 spans 15 residues. CDR3 residues: CASSFYGRSNQPQHF. CDR3 DNA sequence: TGTGCCAGCAGTTTTTATGGGCGCAGCAATCAGCCCCAGCATTTT.

The sample holds one count of this clone. The chain joins TRBV27 to TRBJ2-1; 9 nucleotides agree with TRBD1. The J segment lost 7 bases and the V segment lost 5 bases, leaving 6 bases of the junction unmatched. Germline CDR1 MNHEY, CDR2 SMNVEV (reference sequence). The CDR3 has 14 amino acids. CDR3 residues: CASSRRDRDNEQFF. CDR3 bases: TGTGCCAGCAGTCGCCGGGACAGGGATAATGAGCAGTTCTTC.

The V call is TRBV27, the J call TRBJ1-2; TRBD1 might be the D (6 bases). The ends were cut back, 4 bases at V and 6 bases at J, with 9 bases in the middle. CDR1 and CDR2 (germline): MNHEY, SMNVEV (reference sequence). The CDR3 length is 12 residues. The CDR3 sequence is CASSSTGHGYTF. CDR3 bases: TGTGCCAGCAGTTCCACAGGGCATGGCTACACCTTC.

The CDR3, as DNA: TGTGCCAGCTCACCACAGGGGGCGGGGAACCAAGAGACCCAGTACTTC. Translation: CASSPQGAGNQETQYF. J is TRBJ2-5 and V is TRBV18, with D possibly TRBD1 on 7 matching bases. V was pared by 1 base and J by 0 bases, with 12 bases between. Germline loops: CDR1 KGHSH, CDR2 LQKENI. The CDR3 has 16 residues. The full variable domain, its missing parts supplied by reference TRBV18 and TRBJ2-5, is NAGVMQNPRHLVRRRGQEARLRCSPMKGHSHVYWYRQLPEEGLKFMVYLQKENIIDESGMPKERFSAEFPKEGPSILRIQQVVRGDSAAYFCASSPQGAGNQETQYFGPGTRLLVL.

This sequence joins TRBV15 and TRBJ2-6, with D possibly being TRBD1 (6 bases). Trimming took off 3 bases at V and 0 bases at J, with 18 bases between the two ends. Germline-derived CDR1 and CDR2 are LNHNV and YYDKDF (reference sequence). The CDR3 spans 19 residues. The DNA of the CDR3 is TGTGCCACCAGCAGCCTCCGGGACACAGTACGCTCTGGGGCCAACGTCCTGACTTTC. The encoded protein is CATSSLRDTVRSGANVLTF.